This T cell receptor beta chain emerged from a study of blood T cell repertoires in COVID-19. Study in general: Samples taken during acute and convalescent COVID-19 were collected in the United States, Italy and Spain.

Trimming shortened V by 0 bases and J by 1 base, and 11 bases separated the two germline ends. This CDR3 has 16 amino acids. Germline V lookup: CDR1 LGHNA, CDR2 YNFKEQ. Original processing notes: Amplification of reference gene primers provided the estimated nucleated cell counts. This table comes from immunoSEQ multiplex PCR, and its TCRdb copy is limited to in-frame clones, with some not included. V, J and clone size reflect that table, while D and trimming were determined from the DNA. The sample includes 650,000 to 800,000 clones, 90% of them seen just once. The material sequenced was peripheral blood. The V gene is TRBV4-2, the J gene TRBJ2-3; D remains unclear. The receptor comes from a woman between 18 and 29 years old with acute or convalescent COVID-19. CDR3 sequence: CASSQDHTLRTDTQYF. CDR3 DNA: TGTGCCAGCAGCCAAGATCATACTCTCCGCACAGATACGCAGTATTTT.